These T cell receptor beta chains were read from a single sample in a study of shared clonotypes between healthy human individuals. The repertoire was sequenced with immunoSEQ multiplex PCR; TCRdb's copy has only in-frame clones and lacks some. There are about 2.4 million clones in the sample; 93% occur only once, and roughly 0.39% lies in the top ten. Source material: naive CD4+ T cells from PBMCs. The receptors here all came from a man younger than 30 in good health. Some clones in this sample may be carry-over from other donors' samples. The conserved cysteine and the conserved F or W are not part of the CDR3 here.

V gene: TRBV2
J gene: TRBJ1-4
CDR3 protein: ASVLGGATNEKLF

V gene: TRBV7-8
J gene: TRBJ2-3
CDR3 protein: ASSWGGTGTDTQY

V gene: TRBV19
J gene: TRBJ1-1
CDR3 protein: ASSPRVGGTEAF

V gene: TRBV6-7
J gene: TRBJ1-5
CDR3 protein: ASETGADQPQH

V gene: TRBV2
J gene: TRBJ2-7
CDR3 protein: ASSRLATDEQY

V gene: TRBV11-2
J gene: TRBJ2-7
CDR3 protein: ASSLRGEQY

V gene: TRBV7-3
J gene: TRBJ2-2
CDR3 protein: ASSSTGPQGPGELF

V gene: TRBV4-1
J gene: TRBJ2-1
CDR3 protein: ASSQVRQGYNEQF

V gene: TRBV9
J gene: TRBJ2-1
CDR3 protein: ASSVGAISSYNEQF

V gene: TRBV19
J gene: TRBJ1-4
CDR3 protein: ASSHDRVANEKLF

V gene: TRBV5-1
J gene: TRBJ2-1
CDR3 protein: ASSLGVLGYNEQF

V gene: TRBV30
J gene: TRBJ1-6
CDR3 protein: AWAIGGRSPLH

V gene: TRBV4-3
J gene: TRBJ1-2
CDR3 protein: ASSQDVAAVNYGYT

V gene: TRBV5-1
J gene: TRBJ2-3
CDR3 protein: ASNSLIPSSPDTQY

V gene: TRBV5-1
J gene: TRBJ2-1
CDR3 protein: ASAREGDEQF

V gene: TRBV7-7
J gene: TRBJ2-1
CDR3 protein: ASSLLGSGSDEQF

V gene: TRBV18
J gene: TRBJ2-7
CDR3 protein: ASSGARQGGEQY

V gene: TRBV13
J gene: TRBJ2-1
CDR3 protein: ASSYRGVADVDEQF

V gene: TRBV5-1
J gene: TRBJ2-3
CDR3 protein: ASSLRTDTQY

V gene: TRBV28
J gene: TRBJ1-2
CDR3 protein: ASSPGPNYGYT

V gene: TRBV5-4
J gene: TRBJ1-1
CDR3 protein: ASSLAETGNTEAF